This T cell receptor beta chain was captured in a study of cytomegalovirus exposure and HLA in healthy donors. As for the study in general: Out of several hundred genotyped donors, about 80% belonged to the Caucasian-associated ancestry cluster. Study conclusions and caveats: According to an earlier analysis, most TCR beta V segments yielded productive rearrangements about 90% or about 30% of the time. Later analysis associated a missense DCLRE1C variant with TCR beta V- and J-gene trimming.

It was with 60 Vbeta and 13 Jbeta primers that the PCR ran. TCRdb's copy holds only in-frame clones and misses some; the assay was immunoSEQ multiplex PCR. Seen here are approximately 240,000 clones, around 89% observed once, and the top ten hold more than 0.8%. This clone has only one observation. What it binds is not known. The CDR3 has 13 residues. Trimming left V 4 bases short and J 8 bases short, with 12 bases between. Germline V lookup: CDR1 MGHRA, CDR2 YSYEKL. This chain connects TRBV4-1 to TRBJ2-1; D might be TRBD2 (5 bases). The TCR was taken from a woman between 18 and 30 years old in good health and CMV-seronegative. Sequencing was carried out using PBMCs. The CDR3 loop reads CASSRGLVDEQFF. CDR3 DNA sequence: TGCGCCAGCAGCCGTGGACTTGTTGATGAGCAGTTCTTC.